The present entry profiles one TCR beta chain with its context. It lacks a known antigen. Per-base qualities were not stored, and no clone one base away is much larger. The control group consisted of over 10 patients who received myeloablative marrow transplants with methotrexate plus a calcineurin inhibitor and who were sampled 1 year after transplant. Mononuclear cells from peripheral blood and bone marrow were separated by Ficoll-Hypaque density centrifugation and then cryopreserved. TRB sequencing used genomic DNA with the immunoSEQ assay at survey resolution or the hsTCRB kit. The authors processed their data as follows. Initial read processing used immunoSEQ software, and repertoire analyses used the LymphoSeq R package. Clonality was calculated as 1 minus normalized Shannon entropy, and the Gini coefficient was also calculated for each TRB dataset. Phenotypes of unsorted samples were inferred by mapping TRB sequences from sorted subsets of the recipient or donor onto unsorted samples of the same recipient. In its TCRdb copy, this immuneACCESS table keeps in-frame sequences only and misses some clones. Where compared with another copy, unresolved V genes explain less than half of these, and the others have no known cause. V, J and clone size are those of that table, while D and trimming were read from the DNA. Recorded for this sample are 15,000 to 20,000 clones; about four fifths of them occurred a single time. The leading ten clones occupy around 2.8% of the sample.

This entry belongs to a study of T cells after posttransplantation cyclophosphamide (TCRdb year 2016). Concerning the study at large: The study tracked T cell repertoire reconstitution by TRB sequencing after myeloablative bone marrow transplantation using posttransplantation cyclophosphamide as GVHD prophylaxis. Samples from around 40 PTCy-treated patients and 16 related bone marrow donors of those patients were subjected to antigen receptor sequencing. Blood from all 35 or so PTCy patients with 1-year posttransplant specimens was subjected to TRB sequencing. Public TRB sequences were queried against a database of over 3,000 sequences associated with responses to pathogens, tumor antigens, self-antigens and alloantigens. Up to 3 additional blood samples from 2 to 5.2 years after transplant were also TRB-sequenced in 3 patients, as was pretransplant blood from a handful of patients. Because TRA and TRB clonality correlated tightly in 9 samples, later TCR analyses were limited to TRB. Paper-wide results and their limitations: Across the 35 to 55 patients, TRB clonality was highly associated with recipient CMV seropositivity and CMV reactivation, and diversity with PTCy was similar to that in the CNI/methotrexate controls. Donor-recipient similarity was low at 1-2 months but increased during the first year, and donor CD8+ memory clones often dominated later blood repertoires. The TRB repertoires of T cells infiltrating skin or the GI tract showed only limited overlap with the TRB repertoires found in blood.

The germline V gene encodes CDR1 SEHNR and CDR2 FQNEAQ (reference sequence). For this chain, trimming is 5 bases at the V end and 6 bases at the J end, and the number of junction bases without a gene match is 12. The CDR3 measures 15 amino acids from cysteine to phenylalanine. CDR3 DNA only is kept here, 45 bases in frame from base 1. The sequenced sample was PBMCs, obtained 441 days after allogeneic stem cell transplant with calcineurin inhibitor and methotrexate. This receptor was identified in a male patient aged 25-45 years who received an allogeneic stem cell transplant from an unrelated donor, was CMV-positive, and had acute and chronic GVHD. After a transplant, certain T cells may trace back to the graft donor. The rearrangement joined TRBV7-9 to TRBJ2-7; TRBD2 agrees with 8 junctional bases. CDR3 sequence: CASSPFNGGDVEQYF. The DNA sequence is given as TGTGCCAGCAGCCCCTTTAACGGGGGGGATGTCGAGCAGTACTTC.